These 2 T cell receptor beta chains share one sample of origin, sequenced in a study of blood T cell repertoires in COVID-19. The data were produced by immunoSEQ multiplex PCR, yet TCRdb's version contains in-frame clones alone and is incomplete. The sample contains approximately 150,000 clones, about four fifths of which appear only once. What was sequenced was PBMCs or T cells enriched from blood (not recorded which). The receptors here all came from a man in his 60s who had recovered from COVID-19.

CDR3 residues: CASSLKNTGELFF. CDR3 bases: TGTGCCAGCAGCCTCAAGAACACCGGGGAGCTGTTTTTT. This chain connects TRBV7-8 to TRBJ2-2; no clear D gene. Trimming removed 5 bases from V and 1 base from J, with 5 bases in between. The V gene's germline CDR1 is SGHVS and CDR2 FQNEAQ. The CDR3 has 13 amino acids. Drawing the rest from reference TRBV7-8 and TRBJ2-2, the complete variable domain is GAGVSQSPRYKVAKRGQDVALRCDPISGHVSLFWYQQALGQGPEFLTYFQNEAQLDKSGLPSDRFFAERPEGSVSTLKIQRTQQEDSAVYLCASSLKNTGELFFGEGSRLTVL.

The V call is TRBV24-1, the J call TRBJ1-1; TRBD1 matches at 10 bases. CDR1 is KGHDR and CDR2 is SFDVKD in the germline V gene. V was clipped by 3 bases and J by 4 bases; unmatched bases: 4. This CDR3 is 15 amino acids long. CDR3 residues: CATSDRRTGGTEAFF. CDR3 nucleotide sequence: TGTGCCACCAGTGATAGACGGACAGGGGGCACTGAAGCTTTCTTT.